This T cell receptor (beta chain) was found in a study of cytomegalovirus exposure and HLA in healthy donors (dated by TCRdb to about 2017). For the study in its entirety: According to an earlier analysis of 587 of the donors, about 190 million T cells yielded roughly 110 million unique TCR beta sequences and approximately 280 Gb of sequence data. An early release covering some 640 HLA-typed donors comprised approximately 290 gigabases of sequencing data and some 79 million unique TCR sequences. Of the 300 to 450 genotyped donors, around 81% fell in the genetic ancestry cluster associated with self-reported Caucasian donors. The aim of the study was to test whether cataloging public T cell receptors could identify signatures of past pathogen exposure. The T cell repertoires of around 730 subjects were profiled by immunosequencing and related to cytomegalovirus serostatus. Along with the roughly 610-subject first cohort, a separate validation cohort of some 130 different subjects was used. To predict cytomegalovirus infection status, the study brought together high-throughput TCR immunosequencing, statistical association of individual TCRs with disease status, and machine learning. To study patterns of TCR occurrence, a later analysis re-analyzed previously published TCR beta repertoires from 500 to 850 donors and added high-resolution HLA genotyping. In the later analysis, no new phenotypic data were used to find candidate immune exposures; instead, reliance was placed on TCR beta sequences and their occurrence across donors. To decide whether each TCR beta V gene segment behaved as functional or pseudogenic, an earlier analysis of nearly 600 of the donors relied on high-throughput TCR beta sequencing. Donor age, sex, ethnicity and CMV serostatus were compiled together with the repertoire data. In a later genetic analysis, genome-wide SNP genotypes for about 65% of the roughly 670 donors were used, and that subset was treated as a discovery cohort. Every repertoire in the discovery cohort had been generated on one and the same sequencing platform. Class I and class II HLA loci were covered by the typing at four-digit resolution. Typing coverage varied by locus: about 620-640 donors for A, B, C, DRB1 and DQB1; 500 to 550 for DQA1; more than 600 for DPA1; roughly 450 for DPB1. Five DR-DQ haplotypes were treated as single units for association and clustering because of strong linkage in the cohort. Across some 400 genotyped donors of the cohort, an average of about 220,000 unique TCR beta nucleotide sequences per donor were sequenced, and approximately 19% of those sequences were non-productive.

The CDR3 runs 14 residues from the cysteine to the phenylalanine. The only DNA kept is the CDR3, 42 bases in frame from the first base. V drops 5 bases and J drops 4 bases, leaving 15 bases in between. The germline V gene encodes CDR1 SGHTS and CDR2 YDEGEE. Of note for this clone: It lacks a known antigen. Base qualities were left out, and no much larger clone turns up one base away.

The cohort consisted of fewer than 700 healthy bone marrow donors. At the time of sampling, every cohort member was nominally healthy, though immune exposures that went unrecorded were likely present. The donor was CMV seropositive and was included in the group of 250 to 300 seropositive cohort members. Every donor gave a peripheral blood sample, and the peripheral blood mononuclear cells from that sample were used for TCR beta sequencing. The Qiagen DNeasy Blood Extraction Kit was used to extract genomic DNA from the blood cell samples. Library preparation used the immunoSEQ multiplex PCR assay. For the multiplex PCR, a mixture combining 60 forward primers for TCR Vbeta segments and 13 reverse primers for TCR Jbeta segments was used. A multiplex PCR assay on genomic DNA amplified the CDR3 region of rearranged TCR beta genes. On the Illumina HiSeq System, the amplified TCR beta libraries were sequenced as 87-base-pair reads. As for how the authors treated the data: In a later analysis, tens of millions of unique TCR beta chains were counted across the 650 to 700 repertoires, and about 9.9 million of these chains were shared by at least two donors. To remove PCR and sequencing errors, raw reads were error-corrected and collapsed into unique sequences using a nearest-neighbor algorithm that merged closely related sequences. CDR3 sequences were aligned to IMGT reference sequences to assign V, D and J gene segments. For a sequence to be retained, a match of at least six nucleotides was required to both a V gene segment and a J gene segment. A rearrangement was called productive if the CDR3 had no stop codons and remained in frame with V and J, and every other rearrangement was called non-productive. Following IMGT convention, CDR3 was defined as the stretch from the second conserved V-encoded cysteine to the conserved J-encoded phenylalanine. In an earlier analysis of 587 of the donors, sequences lacking an unambiguous match to a single V gene segment were excluded. An earlier analysis of 550 to 650 of the donors classified V segments as functional when productive rearrangements were above 56.7% and as segregating when the standard deviation between donors was above 5%. A statistical classification framework was built for diagnosing cytomegalovirus status from the catalog of TCR beta chain sequences. V and J gene assignment, in a later analysis, came from comparing TCR nucleotide sequences with IMGT/GENE-DB human TR gene sequences. Using the TCRdist pipeline, a later analysis assigned CDR3 sequences along with most-parsimonious VDJ recombination scenarios. A later analysis defined each TCR beta chain by its CDR3 amino acid sequence plus V-gene family, and excluded reads lacking a unique V-gene family. As a way to deal with suspected cross-contamination and a sequencing artifact, a later analysis dropped over 550 nucleotide sequences that were highly shared and had low generation probability. In a later analysis, a clonal expansion index for each public chain was calculated from normalized within-repertoire ranks of inferred template counts. In a later analysis, generation probabilities were computed using a VDJ recombination model fitted to out-of-frame rearrangements, and the results were checked against IGoR. In a later analysis, TCR-TCR, TCR-HLA and TCR-CMV co-occurrence was scored with hypergeometric tests, and a repertoire-size bias correction was applied to TCR pairs. False discovery rates were estimated in a later analysis by permuting HLA or CMV assignments 20 times. In a later analysis, co-occurring TCRs were grouped using DBSCAN, and TCRdist sequence similarity was added for clustering within HLA-allele-positive subsets. Co-occurrence clustering excluded repertoires with fewer than 30,000 or more than 120,000 public chains, plus five with anomalous nucleotide sharing. As stored in TCRdb, this immuneACCESS dataset retains in-frame rearrangements with V and J assigned. A fraction of the clones does not appear; measured against another copy, unresolved V genes explain less than half of the discrepancy, and the remainder lacks a known reason. V, J and clone size are taken as reported in that table, and D and trimming were inferred from the DNA itself. This sample has roughly 200,000 clones in its table, and about 83% of those were observed once. The biggest ten clones account for less than 2% of the sample.

Here is what the overall study found, with its caveats: In vitro tests confirmed that a few of the cytomegalovirus-associated TCR beta chains recognize cytomegalovirus antigens. V-gene and J-gene trimming of TCR beta chains was associated with a missense DCLRE1C variant in a later genetic analysis, and the association was replicated in an independent cohort. According to a later analysis, parvovirus B19, influenza, CMV and Epstein-Barr virus appeared linked to several top co-occurrence clusters. In a later genetic analysis, fewer N-insertions in productive TCRs were reported among donors in an Asian-associated ancestry cluster than the roughly 700-donor mean. In a later analysis, 16,951 TCR beta sequences were associated with specific HLA alleles at a false discovery rate of 0.05. In this cohort, only TCR beta chains were sequenced, and detectable features were limited by the absence of alpha or paired-chain data. The presence/absence analyses assumed that sequencing depth was roughly uniform across donors, and that assumption may not be true. Most CMV-associated TCR beta chains appeared to be HLA-restricted in a later analysis, and the HLA associations seemed to be driven largely by CMV exposure. According to a later analysis, TCR association rates differed among HLA loci, with DRB1 alleles showing the most associated TCRs and HLA-C alleles showing the fewest. Because the 87-base-pair reads could not distinguish some IMGT-functional V segments, including TRBV6-2 and TRBV6-3, those segments were excluded. Linkage disequilibrium might explain the correlated functional status among segregating V segments, but an unknown experimental factor could not be excluded. A further reported finding was that TCR beta sequences accurately predicted the HLA-A and HLA-B alleles for most subjects in the first cohort. The study gave a list of around 170 TCR beta chains associated with cytomegalovirus. In a later analysis, HLA-associated TCR beta chains were found to be more clonally expanded and to have lower generation probabilities than equally common non-associated chains. Because some donors lacked HLA typing at each locus, the association tests relied only on the typed subset. When HLA alleles, especially DR and DQ, strongly co-occurred, TCR associations were difficult to assign to individual alleles. The sequencing pipeline was judged likely to have produced a cluster of highly shared sequence variants as a technical artifact. Most TCR sequences were seen in very few donors, while some public TCRs were found in many individuals. Broadly in line with IMGT annotations, most TCR beta V segments showed up in productive rearrangements about 87% or about 30% of the time in an earlier analysis of several hundred of the donors. The earlier analysis of about 600 of the donors excluded some 15 rarely observed V segments, including chromosome 9 orphons, because counts were too low. For the cohort, immune exposure information was limited to CMV serostatus. The authors suggested that the approach could potentially be extended to other disease states and immunological phenotypes. In both the original and validation cohorts, the classifier was reported to diagnose cytomegalovirus status with high specificity and sensitivity.

This clonotype originated in a man between 35 and 55 years old in good health and CMV-seropositive. Material for sequencing was PBMCs. The chain is encoded by TRBV5-8 joined to TRBJ1-1; TRBD1 is perhaps the D gene, given 6 matching bases. The base sequence is TGTGCCAGCAGACTCGGGGGGGGCGGCACTGAAGCTTTCTTT. Translated, this is CASRLGGGGTEAFF.